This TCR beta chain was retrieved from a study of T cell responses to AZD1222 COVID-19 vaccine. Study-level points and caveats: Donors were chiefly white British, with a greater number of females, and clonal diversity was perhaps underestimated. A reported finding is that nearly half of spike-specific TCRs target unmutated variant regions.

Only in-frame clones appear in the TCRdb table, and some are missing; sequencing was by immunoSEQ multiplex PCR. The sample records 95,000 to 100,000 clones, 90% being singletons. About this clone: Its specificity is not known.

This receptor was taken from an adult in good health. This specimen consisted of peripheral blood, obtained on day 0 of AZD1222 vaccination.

CDR3 coding DNA: TGTGCCAGCAGCGTAGCTAACGGTCATGAAGAGACCCAGTACTTC. Encoded protein: CASSVANGHEETQYF. The V call is TRBV9, the J call TRBJ2-5, with D unclear. CDR1 and CDR2 from the germline V gene are SGDLS and YYNGEE. The CDR3 loop spans 15 amino acids. With 0 bases removed from V and 3 bases from J, the gap between germline ends came to 12 bases.